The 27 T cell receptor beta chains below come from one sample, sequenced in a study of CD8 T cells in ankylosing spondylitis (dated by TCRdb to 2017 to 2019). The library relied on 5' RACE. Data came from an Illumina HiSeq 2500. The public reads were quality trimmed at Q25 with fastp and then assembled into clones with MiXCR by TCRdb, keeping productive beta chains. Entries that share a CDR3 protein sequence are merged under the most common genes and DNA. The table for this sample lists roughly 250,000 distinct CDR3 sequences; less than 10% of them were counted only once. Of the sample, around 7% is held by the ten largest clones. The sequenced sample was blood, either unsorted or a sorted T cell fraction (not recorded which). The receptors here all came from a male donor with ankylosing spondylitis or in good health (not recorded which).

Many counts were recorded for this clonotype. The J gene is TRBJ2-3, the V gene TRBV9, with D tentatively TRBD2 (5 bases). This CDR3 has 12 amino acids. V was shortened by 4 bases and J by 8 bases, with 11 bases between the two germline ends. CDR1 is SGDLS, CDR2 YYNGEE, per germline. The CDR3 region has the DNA TGTGCCAGCAGCACTCTAGGGAGTACGCAGTATTTT. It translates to CASSTLGSTQYF.

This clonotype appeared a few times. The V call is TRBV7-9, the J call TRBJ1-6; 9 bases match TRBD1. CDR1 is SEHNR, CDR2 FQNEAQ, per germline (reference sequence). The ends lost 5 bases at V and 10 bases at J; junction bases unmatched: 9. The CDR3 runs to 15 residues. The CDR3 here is CASSPSGTGNSPLHF. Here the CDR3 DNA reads TGTGCCAGCAGCCCCTCCGGGACAGGGAACTCACCCCTCCACTTT.

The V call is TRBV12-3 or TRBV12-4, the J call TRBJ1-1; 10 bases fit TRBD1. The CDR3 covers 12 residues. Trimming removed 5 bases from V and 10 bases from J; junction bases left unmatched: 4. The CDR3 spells CASSPGQGTAFF. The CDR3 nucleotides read TGTGCCAGCAGTCCGGGACAGGGGACAGCTTTCTTT.

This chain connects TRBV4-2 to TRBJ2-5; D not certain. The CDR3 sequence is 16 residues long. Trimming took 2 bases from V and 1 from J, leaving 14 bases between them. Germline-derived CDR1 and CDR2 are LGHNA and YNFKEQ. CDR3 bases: TGTGCCAGCAGCCAATCAGGCGGTCAGACCCAAGAGACCCAGTACTTC. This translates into CASSQSGGQTQETQYF.

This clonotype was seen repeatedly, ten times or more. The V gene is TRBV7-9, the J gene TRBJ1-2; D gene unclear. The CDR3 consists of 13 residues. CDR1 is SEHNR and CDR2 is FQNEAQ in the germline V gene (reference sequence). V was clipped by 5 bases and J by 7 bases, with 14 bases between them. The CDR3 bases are TGTGCCAGCAGCCTGGACTCCCTCGGTGGCTACACCTTC. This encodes CASSLDSLGGYTF.

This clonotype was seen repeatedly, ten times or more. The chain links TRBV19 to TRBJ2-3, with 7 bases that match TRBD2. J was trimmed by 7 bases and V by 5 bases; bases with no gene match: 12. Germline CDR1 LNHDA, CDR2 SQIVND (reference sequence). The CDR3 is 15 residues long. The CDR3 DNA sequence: TGTGCCAGTAGTCCCAGCGGGGCCCGTATGAATACGCAGTATTTT. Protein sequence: CASSPSGARMNTQYF.

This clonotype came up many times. This chain's CDR3 is CASSLGPQTNTEAFF. The CDR3 nucleotides read TGTGCCAGCAGCTTGGGCCCCCAAACGAACACTGAAGCTTTCTTT. The chain employs TRBV5-8 and TRBJ1-1; D remains ambiguous. This CDR3 region has 15 residues. Germline CDR1 SGHTS, CDR2 YDEGEE. Trimming left V 0 bases short and J 1 base short, with 10 bases between.

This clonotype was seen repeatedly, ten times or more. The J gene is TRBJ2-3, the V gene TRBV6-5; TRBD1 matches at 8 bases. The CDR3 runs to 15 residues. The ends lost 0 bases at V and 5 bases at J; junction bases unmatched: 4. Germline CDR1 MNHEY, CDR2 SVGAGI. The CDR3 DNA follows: TGTGCCAGCAGTTACTCGGGTACAGGGGGAGATACGCAGTATTTT. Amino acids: CASSYSGTGGDTQYF.

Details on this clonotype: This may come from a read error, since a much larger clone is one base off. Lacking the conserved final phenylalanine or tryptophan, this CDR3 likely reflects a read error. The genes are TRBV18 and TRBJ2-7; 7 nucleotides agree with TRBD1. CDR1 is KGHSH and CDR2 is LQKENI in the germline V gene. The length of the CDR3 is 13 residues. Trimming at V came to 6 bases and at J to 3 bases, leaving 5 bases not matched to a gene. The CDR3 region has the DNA TGTGCCAGCTCGACCGGGACAGACTACGAGCAGTACCTC. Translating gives CASSTGTDYEQYL.

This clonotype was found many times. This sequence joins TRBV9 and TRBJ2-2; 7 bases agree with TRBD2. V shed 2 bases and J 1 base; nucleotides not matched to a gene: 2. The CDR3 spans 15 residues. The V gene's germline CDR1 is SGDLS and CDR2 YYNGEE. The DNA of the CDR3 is TGTGCCAGCAGCGTGACTAGCCAGAACACCGGGGAGCTGTTTTTT. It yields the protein CASSVTSQNTGELFF.

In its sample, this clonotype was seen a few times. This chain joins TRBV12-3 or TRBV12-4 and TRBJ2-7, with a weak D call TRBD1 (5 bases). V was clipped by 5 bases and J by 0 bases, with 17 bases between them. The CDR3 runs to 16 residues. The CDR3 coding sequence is TGTGCCAGCAGTCTAGGCGGCAGGGCATCCTCCTACGAGCAGTACTTC. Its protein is CASSLGGRASSYEQYF.

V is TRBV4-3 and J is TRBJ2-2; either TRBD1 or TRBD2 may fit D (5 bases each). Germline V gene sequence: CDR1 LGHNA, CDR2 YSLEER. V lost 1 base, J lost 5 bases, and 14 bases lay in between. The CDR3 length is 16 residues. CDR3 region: CASSQVQGVLTGELFF. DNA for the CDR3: TGCGCCAGCAGCCAAGTGCAGGGAGTCTTGACCGGGGAGCTGTTTTTT.

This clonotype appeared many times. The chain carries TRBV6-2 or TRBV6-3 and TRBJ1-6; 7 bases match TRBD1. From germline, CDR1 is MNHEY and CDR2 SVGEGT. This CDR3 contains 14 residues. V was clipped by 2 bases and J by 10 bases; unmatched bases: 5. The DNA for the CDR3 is TGTGCCAGCAGTTACGGACAGGATGGGTCACCCCTCCACTTT. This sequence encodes CASSYGQDGSPLHF.

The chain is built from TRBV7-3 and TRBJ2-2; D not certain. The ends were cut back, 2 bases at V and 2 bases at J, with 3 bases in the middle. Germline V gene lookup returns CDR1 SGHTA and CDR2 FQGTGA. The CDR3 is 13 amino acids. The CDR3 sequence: CASSLYNTGELFF. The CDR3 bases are TGTGCCAGCAGCTTATATAACACCGGGGAGCTGTTTTTT. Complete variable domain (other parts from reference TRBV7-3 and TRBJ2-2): GAGVSQTPSNKVTEKGKYVELRCDPISGHTALYWYRQSLGQGPEFLIYFQGTGAADDSGLPNDRFFAVRPEGSVSTLKIQRTERGDSAVYLCASSLYNTGELFFGEGSRLTVL.

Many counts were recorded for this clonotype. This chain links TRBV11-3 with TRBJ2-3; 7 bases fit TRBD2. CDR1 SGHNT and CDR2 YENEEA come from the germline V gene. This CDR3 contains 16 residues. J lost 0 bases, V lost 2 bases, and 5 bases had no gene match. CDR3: CASSLIAGISTDTQYF. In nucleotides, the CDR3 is TGTGCCAGCAGCTTAATAGCGGGTATAAGCACAGATACGCAGTATTTT. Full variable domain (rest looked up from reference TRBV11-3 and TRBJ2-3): EAGVVQSPRYKIIEKKQPVAFWCNPISGHNTLYWYLQNLGQGPELLIRYENEEAVDDSQLPKDRFSAERLKGVDSTLKIQPAELGDSAVYLCASSLIAGISTDTQYFGPGTRLTVL.

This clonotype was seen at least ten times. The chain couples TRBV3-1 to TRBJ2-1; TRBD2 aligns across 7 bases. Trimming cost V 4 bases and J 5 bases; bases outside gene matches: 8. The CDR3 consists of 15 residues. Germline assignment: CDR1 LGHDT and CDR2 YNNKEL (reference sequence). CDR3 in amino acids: CASSREAGRNNEQFF. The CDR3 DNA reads TGTGCCAGCAGCCGAGAAGCGGGAAGAAACAATGAGCAGTTCTTC.

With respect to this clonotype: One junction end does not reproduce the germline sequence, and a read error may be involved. CDR3: CASSSNSFLLTDAQYF. CDR3 nucleotide sequence: TGTGCCAGCAGCTCCAACTCCTTCCTTCTCACAGATGCGCAGTATTTT. V is TRBV5-5 and J is TRBJ2-3; D is undetermined. This CDR3 region has 16 residues. Germline values: CDR1 SGHKS, CDR2 YYEKEE (reference sequence).

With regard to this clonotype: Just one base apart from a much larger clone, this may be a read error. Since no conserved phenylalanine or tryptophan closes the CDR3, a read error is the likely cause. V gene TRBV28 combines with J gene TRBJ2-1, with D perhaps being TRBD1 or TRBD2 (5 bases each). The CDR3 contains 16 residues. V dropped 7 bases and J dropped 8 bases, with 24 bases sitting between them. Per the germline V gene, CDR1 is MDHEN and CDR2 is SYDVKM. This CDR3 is CASKPMGEFMMYEQFL. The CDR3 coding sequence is TGTGCCAGCAAACCCATGGGGGAATTTATGATGTATGAGCAGTTCTTA.

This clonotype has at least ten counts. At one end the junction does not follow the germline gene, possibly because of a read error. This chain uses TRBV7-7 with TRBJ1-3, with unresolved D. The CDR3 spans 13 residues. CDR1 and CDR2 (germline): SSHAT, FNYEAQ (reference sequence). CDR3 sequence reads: CASSLADGNTIYF. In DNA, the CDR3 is TGTGCTAGCAGCTTAGCGGATGGAAACACCATATATTTT.

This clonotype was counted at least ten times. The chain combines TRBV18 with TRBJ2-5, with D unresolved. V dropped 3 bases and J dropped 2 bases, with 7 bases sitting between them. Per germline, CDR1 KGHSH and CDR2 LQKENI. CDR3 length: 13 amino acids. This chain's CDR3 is CASSPLQQETQYF. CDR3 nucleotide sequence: TGTGCCAGCTCACCGTTACAGCAAGAGACCCAGTACTTC.

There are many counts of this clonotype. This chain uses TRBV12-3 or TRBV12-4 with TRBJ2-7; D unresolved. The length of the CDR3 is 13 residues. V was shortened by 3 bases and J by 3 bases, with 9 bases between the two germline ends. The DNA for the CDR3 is TGTGCCAGCAGTTTGGGGTCCTACTACGAGCAGTACTTC. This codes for CASSLGSYYEQYF.

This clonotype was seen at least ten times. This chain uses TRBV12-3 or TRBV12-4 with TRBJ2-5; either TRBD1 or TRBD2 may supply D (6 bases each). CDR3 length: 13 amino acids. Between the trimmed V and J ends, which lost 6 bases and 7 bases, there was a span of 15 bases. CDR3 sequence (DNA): TGTGCCAGCAGCCCAGGGGTGGAGGGGACCCAGTACTTC. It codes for CASSPGVEGTQYF.

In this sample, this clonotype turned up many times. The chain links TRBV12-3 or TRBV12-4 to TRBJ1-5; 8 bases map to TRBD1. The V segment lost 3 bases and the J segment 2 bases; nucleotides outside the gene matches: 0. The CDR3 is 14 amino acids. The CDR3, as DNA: TGTGCCAGCAGTTTGACAGGGGGCAATCAGCCCCAGCATTTT. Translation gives CASSLTGGNQPQHF.

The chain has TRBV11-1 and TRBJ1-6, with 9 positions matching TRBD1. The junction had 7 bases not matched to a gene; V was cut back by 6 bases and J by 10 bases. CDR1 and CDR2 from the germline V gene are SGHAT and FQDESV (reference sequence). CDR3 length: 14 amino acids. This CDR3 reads CASSLRTGDSPLHF. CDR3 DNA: TGTGCCAGCAGTTTGAGGACAGGGGACTCACCCCTCCACTTT.

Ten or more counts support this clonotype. The CDR3 bases are TGCGCCAGCAGCTTGGAGGTCGGTGACGCTTTCGCGGATGTGAACACTGAAGCTTTCTTT. It specifies CASSLEVGDAFADVNTEAFF. The chain recombines TRBV5-1 with TRBJ1-1; D is uncertain. The V gene lost 0 bases and the J gene lost 0 bases, with 24 bases spanning the gap. CDR1 SGHRS and CDR2 YFSETQ come from the germline V gene. There are 20 residues in the CDR3.

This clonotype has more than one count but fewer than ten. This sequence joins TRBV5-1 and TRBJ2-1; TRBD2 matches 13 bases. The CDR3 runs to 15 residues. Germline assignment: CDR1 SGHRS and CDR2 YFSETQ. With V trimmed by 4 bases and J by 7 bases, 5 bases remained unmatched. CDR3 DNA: TGCGCCAGCAGCACCGGGACTAGCGGGGTAAATGAGCAGTTCTTC. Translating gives CASSTGTSGVNEQFF.

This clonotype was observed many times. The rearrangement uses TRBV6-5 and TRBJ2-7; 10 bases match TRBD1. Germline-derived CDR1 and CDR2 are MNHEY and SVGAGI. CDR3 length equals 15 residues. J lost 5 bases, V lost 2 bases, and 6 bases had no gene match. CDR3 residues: CASSYLGTGVNEQYF. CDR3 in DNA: TGTGCCAGCAGTTACCTAGGGACAGGGGTTAACGAGCAGTACTTC.